The 16 T cell receptor beta chains presented below share a single source sample, sequenced in a study of cytomegalovirus exposure and HLA in healthy donors. PCR employed 60 Vbeta and 13 Jbeta primers. The data were produced by immunoSEQ multiplex PCR, yet TCRdb's version contains in-frame clones alone and is incomplete. The sample lists 100,000 to 150,000 clones, approximately 71% seen once, with roughly 1% in the top ten. Sequenced material: PBMCs. These receptors were obtained from a woman in her fifties or sixties in good health and CMV-seronegative.

DNA of the CDR3: TGTGCCAGCAGCCCCACCAGACTAGCTATTGAGCAGTTCTTC. Protein sequence: CASSPTRLAIEQFF. V gene TRBV7-2 combines with J gene TRBJ2-1; 7 bases are a match to TRBD2. Germline CDR1 SGHTA, CDR2 FQGNSA. V shed 5 bases and J 9 bases; nucleotides not matched to a gene: 10. This CDR3 contains 14 residues.

This clone was recorded once. This chain links TRBV12-2 with TRBJ1-2; the listed D gene, TRBD1, was not tested against the DNA. TRBV12-2 is reported as a pseudogene. There are 15 residues in the CDR3. CDR3 DNA sequence: TGTGCAAGTCGCCAAAGACGACAGGCAGCCTATGGCTACACCTTC. Protein sequence: CASRQRRQAAYGYTF.

The chain is built from TRBV12-5 and TRBJ1-2; 10 bases match TRBD1. V dropped 6 bases and J dropped 6; count of bases not matched to a gene: 10. The CDR3 extends over 15 amino acids. Germline loops: CDR1 LGHNT, CDR2 FRNRAP. This chain's CDR3 is CASGSGTGVWDGYTF. CDR3 bases: TGTGCTAGTGGCAGTGGGACAGGGGTATGGGATGGCTACACCTTC.

CDR3 nucleotide sequence: TGTGCCAGCAGACCCTTACCGGGGACTCAAGAGACCCAGTACTTC. Residues: CASRPLPGTQETQYF. The V call is TRBV5-4, the J call TRBJ2-5; possible D gene TRBD2, 6 bases. The CDR3 has 15 amino acids. Trimming took 5 bases from V and 2 from J, leaving 16 bases between them. CDR1 and CDR2 from the germline V gene are SGHNT and YYREEE (reference sequence).

This chain links TRBV13 with TRBJ2-7, with 9 bases fitting TRBD2. The CDR3 contains 15 residues. J was trimmed by 7 bases and V by 5 bases; bases with no gene match: 12. CDR1 is PRHDT and CDR2 is FYEKMQ in the germline V gene (reference sequence). CDR3 coding DNA: TGTGCCAGCAGCAAATGGGCGGGAGGGGTAGGGGAGCAGTACTTC. Translation: CASSKWAGGVGEQYF.

This clone was seen more than once but under ten times. V usage is TRBV9 and J usage is TRBJ2-2, with TRBD1 identical over 9 bases. Germline trimming cut 0 bases from V and 5 bases from J; bases unmatched to any gene: 2. The CDR3 loop spans 15 amino acids. Germline V CDR1 and CDR2: SGDLS, YYNGEE. The CDR3 DNA reads TGTGCCAGCAGCGTAGTGGACAGGGGAACCGGGGAGCTGTTTTTT. Protein: CASSVVDRGTGELFF.

The rearrangement joins TRBV28 to TRBJ2-7; the D gene is possibly TRBD1 (6 bases). Trimming took 5 bases from V and 0 from J, leaving 17 bases between them. This CDR3 contains 16 residues. The germline V gene has CDR1 MDHEN and CDR2 SYDVKM. The CDR3 is CASSEGPQGPSYEQYF. The CDR3 DNA is TGTGCCAGCAGTGAAGGTCCACAGGGCCCCTCCTACGAGCAGTACTTC.

The chain carries TRBV23-1 and TRBJ2-7; 10 bases line up with TRBD2. TRBV23-1 is classed as an ORF, of uncertain function. V dropped 5 bases and J dropped 5; count of bases not matched to a gene: 6. This CDR3 has 14 residues. CDR3 protein: CASSVGTSAHEQYF. CDR3 in DNA: TGCGCCAGCAGTGTAGGGACTAGCGCCCACGAGCAGTACTTC.

The rearrangement joins TRBV5-1 to TRBJ2-5; 8 nucleotides align to TRBD2. V lost 3 bases and J lost 2; bases outside the gene matches: 9. CDR1 is SGHRS and CDR2 is YFSETQ in the germline V gene. This CDR3 is built from 16 residues. The CDR3 bases are TGCGCCAGCAGCTGGGCGACTAGCGCCTATCAAGAGACCCAGTACTTC. Its translation is CASSWATSAYQETQYF.

This chain joins TRBV6-1 and TRBJ2-7; TRBD1 matches at 11 bases. The V gene end was trimmed by 7 bases and the J gene end by 4 bases; junction bases not matched to a gene: 6. CDR3 length equals 14 residues. Germline CDR1 reads MNHNS; CDR2 reads SASEGT. CDR3 amino acids: CASTRTGGIYEQYF. CDR3 nucleotides: TGTGCCAGCACCAGGACAGGGGGCATTTACGAGCAGTACTTC.

The chain has TRBV7-3 and TRBJ2-2; TRBD2 matches at 14 bases. CDR1 is SGHTA, CDR2 FQGTGA, per germline. The CDR3 extends over 15 amino acids. Trimming took 5 bases from V and 8 from J; bases not matched to a gene: 4. This CDR3 reads CASSRGTSGRGELFF. The CDR3 bases are TGTGCCAGCAGCCGGGGGACTAGCGGGAGAGGGGAGCTGTTTTTT.

The CDR3 nucleotides read TGTGCCAGCAGCATTGACGGGACAGGGCAGTTCTCACCCCTCCACTTT. Translated: CASSIDGTGQFSPLHF. The chain combines TRBV7-3 with TRBJ1-6; 9 positions match TRBD1. Looked up from germline, CDR1 is SGHTA and CDR2 is FQGTGA. The CDR3 has 16 residues. Unmatched junction bases numbered 12, after V lost 5 bases and J lost 10 bases.

This chain links TRBV27 with TRBJ2-2; TRBD2 is a possible D gene (6 bases). This CDR3 comprises 15 residues. Germline-derived CDR1 and CDR2 are MNHEY and SMNVEV (reference sequence). Deletions cut 0 bases from V and 5 bases from J, with 10 bases between. The CDR3, as DNA: TGTGCCAGCAGTTTATCTTCCCGGGGGACCGGGGAGCTGTTTTTT. Translating it yields CASSLSSRGTGELFF.

The rearrangement joins TRBV28 to TRBJ2-1; a weak D match, TRBD2 (5 bases). The CDR3 has 14 amino acids. Germline V CDR1 and CDR2: MDHEN, SYDVKM. V was pared by 7 bases and J by 2 bases, with 12 bases between. CDR3 region: CASNWAGAYNEQFF. The CDR3 DNA is TGTGCCAGCAACTGGGCGGGTGCCTACAATGAGCAGTTCTTC.

As regards this clone: An end of the junction differs from the germline gene, which may be a read error. The J gene is TRBJ2-1, the V gene TRBV7-9; 7 bases align to TRBD2. The CDR3 sequence is 12 residues long. Germline CDR1 reads SEHNR; CDR2 reads FQNEAQ (reference sequence). In DNA, the CDR3 is TGTGCCAGCAGCTGGGACTACCATGAGCAGTTCTTC. Its translation is CASSWDYHEQFF.

The J gene is TRBJ2-7, the V gene TRBV27; 11 nucleotides agree with TRBD2. Germline CDR1 reads MNHEY; CDR2 reads SMNVEV (reference sequence). This CDR3 spans 15 amino acids. The V segment lost 5 bases and the J segment 1 base; nucleotides outside the gene matches: 4. CDR3 region: CASSVTSGGSYEQYF. In nucleotides, the CDR3 is TGTGCCAGCAGTGTAACTAGCGGGGGATCCTACGAGCAGTACTTC.